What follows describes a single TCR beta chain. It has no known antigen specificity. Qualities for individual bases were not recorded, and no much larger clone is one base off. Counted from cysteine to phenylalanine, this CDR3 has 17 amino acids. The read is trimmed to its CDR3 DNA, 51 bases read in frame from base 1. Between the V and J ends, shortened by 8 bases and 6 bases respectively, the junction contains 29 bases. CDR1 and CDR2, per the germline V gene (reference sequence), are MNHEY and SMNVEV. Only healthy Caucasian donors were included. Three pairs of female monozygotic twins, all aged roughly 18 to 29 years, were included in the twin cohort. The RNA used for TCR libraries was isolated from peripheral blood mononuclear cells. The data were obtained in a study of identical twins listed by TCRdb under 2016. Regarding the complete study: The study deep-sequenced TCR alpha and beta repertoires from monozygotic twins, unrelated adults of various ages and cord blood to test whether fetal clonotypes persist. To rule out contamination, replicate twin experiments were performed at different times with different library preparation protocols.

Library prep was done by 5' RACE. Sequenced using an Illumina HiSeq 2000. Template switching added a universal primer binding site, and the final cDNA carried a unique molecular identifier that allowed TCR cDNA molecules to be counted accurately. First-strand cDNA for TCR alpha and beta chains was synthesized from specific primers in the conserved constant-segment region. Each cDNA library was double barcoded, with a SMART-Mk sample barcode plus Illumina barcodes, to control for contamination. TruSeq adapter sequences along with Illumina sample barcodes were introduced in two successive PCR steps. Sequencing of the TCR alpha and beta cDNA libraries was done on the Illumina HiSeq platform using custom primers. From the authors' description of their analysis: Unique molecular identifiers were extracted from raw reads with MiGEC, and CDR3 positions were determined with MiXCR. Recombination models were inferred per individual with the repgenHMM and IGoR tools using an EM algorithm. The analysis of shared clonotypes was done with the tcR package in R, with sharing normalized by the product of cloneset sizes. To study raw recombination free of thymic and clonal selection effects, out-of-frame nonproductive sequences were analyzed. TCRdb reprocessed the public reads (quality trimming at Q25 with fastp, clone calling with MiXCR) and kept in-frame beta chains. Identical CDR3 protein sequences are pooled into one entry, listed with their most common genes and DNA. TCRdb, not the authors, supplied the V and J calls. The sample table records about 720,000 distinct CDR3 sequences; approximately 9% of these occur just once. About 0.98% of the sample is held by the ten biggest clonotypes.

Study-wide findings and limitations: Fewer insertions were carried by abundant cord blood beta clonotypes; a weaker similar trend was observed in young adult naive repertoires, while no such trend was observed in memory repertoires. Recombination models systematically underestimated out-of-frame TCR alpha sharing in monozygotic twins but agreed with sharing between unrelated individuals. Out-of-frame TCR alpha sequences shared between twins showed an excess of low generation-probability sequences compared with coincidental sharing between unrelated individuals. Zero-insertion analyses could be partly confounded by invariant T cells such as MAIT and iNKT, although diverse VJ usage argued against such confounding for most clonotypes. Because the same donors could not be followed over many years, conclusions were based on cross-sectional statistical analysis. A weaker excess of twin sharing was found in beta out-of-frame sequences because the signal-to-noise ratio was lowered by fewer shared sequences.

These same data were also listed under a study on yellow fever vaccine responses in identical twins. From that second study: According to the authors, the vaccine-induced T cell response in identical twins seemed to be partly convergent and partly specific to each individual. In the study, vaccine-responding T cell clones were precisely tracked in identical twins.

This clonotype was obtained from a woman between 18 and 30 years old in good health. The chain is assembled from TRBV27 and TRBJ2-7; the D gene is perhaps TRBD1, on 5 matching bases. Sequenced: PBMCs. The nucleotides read TGTGCCAGCCGTCGGTCCCCCTTAGCAGGGAAGAAAGGCGAGCAGTACTTC. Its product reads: CASRRSPLAGKKGEQYF.